This passage covers 32 T cell receptor beta chains from one sample sequenced in a study of control samples from healthy donors and cancer patients. Libraries were prepared by immunoSEQ multiplex PCR; TCRdb keeps only in-frame clonotypes and omits some of them. The sample lists tens of thousands of clones; 88% were seen once. Source material: blood. These receptors all stem from a woman aged 70-85 years in good health.

This sequence joins TRBV7-8 and TRBJ2-5; tentative D call: TRBD1 (5 bases). There are 17 residues in the CDR3. The V end lost 1 base, the J end lost 1 base, and 16 bases lay between the germline ends. The V gene's germline CDR1 is SGHVS and CDR2 FQNEAQ. Written as DNA, the CDR3 is TGTGCCAGCAGCTTAGAAGTCAGGGCGGCGGTCCAAGAGACCCAGTACTTC. Protein product: CASSLEVRAAVQETQYF. Filled out from reference TRBV7-8 and TRBJ2-5, the complete variable domain reads GAGVSQSPRYKVAKRGQDVALRCDPISGHVSLFWYQQALGQGPEFLTYFQNEAQLDKSGLPSDRFFAERPEGSVSTLKIQRTQQEDSAVYLCASSLEVRAAVQETQYFGPGTRLLVL.

V usage is TRBV3-1 (or the pseudogene TRBV3-2) and J usage is TRBJ2-7, with D perhaps matching TRBD1 (6 bases). This CDR3 has 11 residues. The V gene lost 4 bases and the J gene lost 7 bases, with 8 bases spanning the gap. Germline CDR1 is LGHDT and CDR2 is YNNKEL (reference sequence). The CDR3 spells CASSRQGEQYF. The DNA for the CDR3 is TGTGCCAGCAGCCGGCAGGGGGAGCAGTACTTC.

In its sample, this clone was seen a few times. The CDR3: CASSGPGQGPGANVLTF. CDR3 bases: TGTGCCAGCAGTGGGCCGGGACAGGGGCCTGGGGCCAACGTCCTGACTTTC. This chain uses TRBV2 with TRBJ2-6; TRBD1 matches 10 bases. V gave up 4 bases and J gave up 2 bases; unmatched junction bases: 5. CDR1 is SNHLY, CDR2 FYNNEI, per germline. The CDR3 covers 17 residues.

This clone was counted a single time. The chain employs TRBV19 and TRBJ1-2, with unresolved D. CDR1 is LNHDA and CDR2 is SQIVND in the germline V gene (reference sequence). V was clipped by 4 bases and J by 7 bases, with 10 bases between them. CDR3 length: 12 amino acids. The CDR3: CASSKELGGYTF. CDR3 bases: TGTGCCAGTAGTAAAGAATTGGGTGGCTACACCTTC.

The chain is built from TRBV6-5 and TRBJ1-2; no firm D call. The CDR3 has 13 amino acids. V lost 2 bases and J 5 bases, leaving 9 bases between the germline ends. The germline CDR1 and CDR2 sequences are MNHEY and SVGAGI. The CDR3 region has the DNA TGTGCCAGCAGTTACGCTTTCCCTTATGGCTACACCTTC. Amino acids: CASSYAFPYGYTF.

V is TRBV6-5 and J is TRBJ1-1; a weak D match, TRBD1 (6 bases). Per the germline V gene, CDR1 is MNHEY and CDR2 is SVGAGI. This CDR3 spans 16 amino acids. Between the trimmed V and J ends, which lost 0 bases and 2 bases, there was a span of 13 bases. DNA of the CDR3: TGTGCCAGCAGTTACTCCCTCAAGACAGGTAACACTGAAGCTTTCTTT. Translation: CASSYSLKTGNTEAFF.

The V and J genes are TRBV3-1 (or the pseudogene TRBV3-2) and TRBJ1-1, with D unclear. In germline, CDR1 is LGHDT, CDR2 YNNKEL (reference sequence). CDR3 length: 15 residues. The V gene lost 1 base and the J gene lost 5 bases, with 14 bases spanning the gap. The CDR3 sequence is CASSQGAGEWTEAFF. DNA of the CDR3: TGTGCCAGCAGCCAAGGGGCAGGTGAATGGACTGAAGCTTTCTTT.

Worth noting for this clone: A junction boundary mismatches the germline segment, possibly from a read error. CDR3 sequence: CAGGRNTEAFF. Written as DNA, the CDR3 is TGCGCAGGCGGGAGGAACACTGAAGCTTTCTTT. This chain uses TRBV28 with TRBJ1-1; no firm D call. Germline CDR1 reads MDHEN; CDR2 reads SYDVKM. This CDR3 has 11 residues.

J is TRBJ1-1 and V is TRBV6-6; unclear D gene. V was pared by 8 bases and J by 1 base, with 8 bases between. The CDR3 loop spans 12 amino acids. CDR1 is MNHNY and CDR2 is SVGAGI in the germline V gene (reference sequence). The CDR3: CASGKTNTEAFF. The CDR3, as DNA: TGTGCCAGCGGGAAGACGAACACTGAAGCTTTCTTT.

This clone was observed a single time. The rearrangement uses TRBV6-2 or TRBV6-3 and TRBJ2-7; D gene unclear. V lost 2 bases to trimming and J lost 9 bases, with 8 bases between them. CDR1 is MNHEY and CDR2 is SVGEGT in the germline V gene. The CDR3 sequence is 11 residues long. The CDR3 loop reads CASSYEAAQYF. The CDR3 nucleotides are TGTGCCAGCAGTTACGAGGCCGCGCAGTACTTC.

The chain joins TRBV18 to TRBJ2-1; TRBD1 aligns across 7 bases. Germline V gives CDR1 KGHSH, CDR2 LQKENI. The CDR3 extends over 17 amino acids. V dropped 0 bases and J dropped 0; count of bases not matched to a gene: 5. CDR3 nucleotides: TGTGCCAGCTCACCACCCCAGACAGGGACCTCCTACAATGAGCAGTTCTTC. Encoded protein: CASSPPQTGTSYNEQFF.

The chain carries TRBV4-1 and TRBJ1-1; D is unclear. V was cut by 0 bases and J by 5 bases, with 7 bases left in between. The germline CDR1 and CDR2 sequences are MGHRA and YSYEKL. This CDR3 has 13 amino acids. The CDR3 region is CASSQDRDTEAFF. DNA for the CDR3: TGCGCCAGCAGCCAAGATAGGGATACTGAAGCTTTCTTT.

The rearrangement links TRBV5-6 to TRBJ2-1; D not certain. V gave up 1 base and J gave up 5 bases, with 10 bases separating them. The CDR3 sequence is 14 residues long. In germline, CDR1 is SGHDT, CDR2 YYEEEE. As DNA, the CDR3 is TGTGCCAGCAGCTTGTTCCCAAATAACAATGAGCAGTTCTTC. This sequence encodes CASSLFPNNNEQFF.

This clone is labeled medium-sized. The rearrangement uses TRBV19 and TRBJ1-5; D is unresolved. This CDR3 has 12 residues. Germline loops: CDR1 LNHDA, CDR2 SQIVND (reference sequence). Trimming removed 0 bases at V and 8 bases at J, with 5 bases between. This CDR3 reads CASSIDGKPQHF. CDR3 DNA sequence: TGTGCCAGTAGTATAGATGGGAAGCCCCAGCATTTT.

The chain carries TRBV19 and TRBJ1-5; 9 nucleotides line up with TRBD1. Germline CDR1 is LNHDA and CDR2 is SQIVND (reference sequence). V trimming: 9 bases; J trimming: 5 bases; junction bases outside the gene matches: 8. The CDR3 is 14 amino acids. This chain's CDR3 is CASDWTGVYQPQHF. The CDR3 DNA reads TGTGCCAGCGATTGGACAGGGGTTTATCAGCCCCAGCATTTT.

V is TRBV5-1 and J is TRBJ1-1; D gene unclear. CDR1 SGHRS and CDR2 YFSETQ come from the germline V gene. Trimming removed 6 bases from V and 0 bases from J, with 9 bases in between. This CDR3 is 13 amino acids long. CDR3 DNA sequence: TGCGCCAGCAAGGAGCCCATGAACACTGAAGCTTTCTTT. It encodes CASKEPMNTEAFF.

This chain links TRBV4-3 with TRBJ1-2; 10 nucleotides align to TRBD1. Germline-derived CDR1 and CDR2 are LGHNA and YSLEER. The CDR3 totals 15 residues. The V gene end was trimmed by 0 bases and the J gene end by 4 bases; junction bases not matched to a gene: 2. CDR3 DNA: TGCGCCAGCAGCCAAGAGGGACAGGGGCTCTATGGCTACACCTTC. Amino acids: CASSQEGQGLYGYTF.

The gene calls are TRBV6-1 and TRBJ1-6; D is uncertain. This CDR3 comprises 16 residues. Trimming removed 4 bases at V and 0 bases at J, with 10 bases between. Germline CDR1 reads MNHNS; CDR2 reads SASEGT. The CDR3: CASSGSWSSYNSPLHF. As DNA, the CDR3 is TGTGCCAGCAGTGGTTCGTGGAGCTCCTATAATTCACCCCTCCACTTT.

The chain couples TRBV3-1 (or the pseudogene TRBV3-2) to TRBJ2-1; D may be TRBD1 (7 bases). The CDR3 extends over 14 amino acids. Deletions cut 2 bases from V and 10 bases from J, with 15 bases between. The germline V gene encodes CDR1 LGHDT and CDR2 YNNKEL (reference sequence). The DNA of the CDR3 is TGTGCCAGCAGCCAAAGTGCAGGGGGGCGGGAGCAGTTCTTC. As protein: CASSQSAGGREQFF.

This chain connects TRBV18 to TRBJ2-1; TRBD1 agrees at 7 bases. Germline trimming cut 5 bases from V and 6 bases from J; bases unmatched to any gene: 10. Germline-derived CDR1 and CDR2 are KGHSH and LQKENI. CDR3 size: 15 residues. The CDR3 nucleotides read TGTGCCAGCTCAGTCCCGACAGGGACAACCAATGAGCAGTTCTTC. Translating it yields CASSVPTGTTNEQFF.

V gene TRBV19 combines with J gene TRBJ1-3; 7 bases map to TRBD1. CDR1 LNHDA and CDR2 SQIVND come from the germline V gene (reference sequence). Trimming removed 6 bases from V and 11 bases from J; junction bases left unmatched: 7. The CDR3 consists of 12 residues. The CDR3 DNA sequence: TGTGCCAGTAGAACCCGGACAGGATCCATATATTTT. Its protein is CASRTRTGSIYF.

V is TRBV5-6 and J is TRBJ2-5; TRBD1 aligns across 8 bases. The CDR3 is 16 residues long. The germline V gene encodes CDR1 SGHDT and CDR2 YYEEEE. Losses at the gene ends were 4 bases for V and 4 bases for J; bases not matched to a gene: 12. CDR3 sequence: CASSHRGAQGGETQYF. CDR3 DNA: TGTGCCAGCAGCCACAGGGGGGCCCAGGGAGGAGAGACCCAGTACTTC.

The gene calls are TRBV20-1 and TRBJ1-1; D unclear. Per the germline V gene, CDR1 is DFQATT and CDR2 is SNEGSKA (reference sequence). V lost 3 bases and J lost 5, with 10 bases in between. The CDR3 totals 12 residues. CDR3 nucleotide sequence: TGCAGTGCTAGTTTGGGGTGGACTGAAGCTTTCTTT. Its translation is CSASLGWTEAFF.

The chain recombines TRBV12-3 or TRBV12-4 with TRBJ1-1, with TRBD1 matching 7 bases. Unmatched junction bases numbered 2, after V lost 5 bases and J lost 5 bases. This CDR3 spans 12 amino acids. In DNA, the CDR3 is TGTGCCAGCAGTAGACAGGGAACTGAAGCTTTCTTT. Its protein product is CASSRQGTEAFF.

This chain links TRBV18 with TRBJ1-4; TRBD1 is a possible D gene (6 bases). The germline V gene encodes CDR1 KGHSH and CDR2 LQKENI. CDR3 length: 16 residues. Trimming took off 4 bases at V and 5 bases at J, with 17 bases between the two ends. This chain's CDR3 is CASSLRRTVLNEKLFF. The CDR3 DNA is TGTGCCAGCTCACTCCGTCGGACAGTCCTCAATGAAAAACTGTTTTTT.

This CDR3 is CASSYPGGLQNEQYF. The CDR3 DNA follows: TGTGCCAGCAGTTACCCAGGAGGTTTGCAGAACGAGCAGTACTTC. This chain uses TRBV6-2 or TRBV6-3 with TRBJ2-7, with D tentatively TRBD2 (5 bases). Germline CDR1 and CDR2: MNHEY and SVGEGT. The CDR3 has 15 residues. The ends were cut back, 2 bases at V and 5 bases at J, with 16 bases in the middle.

This chain links TRBV5-5 with TRBJ1-1; D unresolved. V was clipped by 5 bases and J by 2 bases, with 7 bases between them. The CDR3 runs to 12 residues. Germline loops: CDR1 SGHKS, CDR2 YYEKEE (reference sequence). CDR3 sequence (DNA): TGTGCCAGCAGTCCGGATAACACTGAAGCTTTCTTT. Its translation: CASSPDNTEAFF.

The chain carries TRBV5-1 and TRBJ2-3; tentative D call: TRBD2 (5 bases). The germline V and J ends were trimmed by 0 bases and 0 bases, with 11 bases remaining between them. CDR1 is SGHRS, CDR2 YFSETQ, per germline. CDR3 length equals 16 residues. In DNA, the CDR3 is TGCGCCAGCAGCTTGGTAGGCAGCGGTAGCACAGATACGCAGTATTTT. Amino acid sequence: CASSLVGSGSTDTQYF.

This chain connects TRBV18 to TRBJ1-2; unclear D gene. Germline CDR1 reads KGHSH; CDR2 reads LQKENI. The CDR3 totals 15 residues. V was pared by 1 base and J by 7 bases, with 16 bases between. CDR3 amino acids: CASSPLTEVDSGYTF. CDR3 nucleotides: TGTGCCAGCTCACCACTTACAGAAGTCGACTCTGGCTACACCTTC.

For this clone: The identical CDR3 is also encoded by other nucleotide sequences in the sample. The chain has TRBV3-1 (or the pseudogene TRBV3-2) and TRBJ2-7; D is undetermined. Germline values: CDR1 LGHDT, CDR2 YNNKEL (reference sequence). V was pared by 3 bases and J by 3 bases, with 3 bases between. CDR3 size: 11 residues. The CDR3 region is CASSQDYEQYF. As DNA, the CDR3 is TGTGCCAGCAGCCAGGACTACGAGCAGTACTTC.

The CDR3 DNA reads as TGTGCCAGCAGCCCGCAGAACAATGAGCAGTTCTTC. The encoded protein is CASSPQNNEQFF. The V and J genes are TRBV7-2 and TRBJ2-1; D unresolved. The CDR3 covers 12 residues. Trimming took 5 bases from V and 5 from J, leaving 7 bases between them. Germline values: CDR1 SGHTA, CDR2 FQGNSA.

CDR3 coding DNA: TGTGCCAGTTGTCGGACAGTTAACTATGGCTACACCTTC. It translates to CASCRTVNYGYTF. The V call is TRBV19, the J call TRBJ1-2, with D possibly TRBD1 on 6 matching bases. Trimming cost V 8 bases and J 1 base, with 11 bases left between them. This CDR3 comprises 13 residues. Per germline, CDR1 LNHDA and CDR2 SQIVND (reference sequence).